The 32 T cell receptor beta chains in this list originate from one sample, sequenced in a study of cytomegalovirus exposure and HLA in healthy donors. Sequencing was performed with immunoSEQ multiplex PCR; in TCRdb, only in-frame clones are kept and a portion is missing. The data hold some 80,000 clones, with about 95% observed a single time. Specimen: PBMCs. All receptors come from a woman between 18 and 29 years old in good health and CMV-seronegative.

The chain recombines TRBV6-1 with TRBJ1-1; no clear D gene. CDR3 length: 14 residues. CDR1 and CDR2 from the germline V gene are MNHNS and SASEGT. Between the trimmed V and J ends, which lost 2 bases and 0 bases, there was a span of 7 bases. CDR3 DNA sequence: TGTGCCAGCAGTGAACACTACTTGAACACTGAAGCTTTCTTT. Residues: CASSEHYLNTEAFF.

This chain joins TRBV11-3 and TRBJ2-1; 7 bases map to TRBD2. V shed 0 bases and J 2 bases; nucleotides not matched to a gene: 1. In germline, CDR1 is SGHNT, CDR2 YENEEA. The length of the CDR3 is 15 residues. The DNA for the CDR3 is TGTGCCAGCAGCTTAGACGGGGGGACCTACAATGAGCAGTTCTTC. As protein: CASSLDGGTYNEQFF.

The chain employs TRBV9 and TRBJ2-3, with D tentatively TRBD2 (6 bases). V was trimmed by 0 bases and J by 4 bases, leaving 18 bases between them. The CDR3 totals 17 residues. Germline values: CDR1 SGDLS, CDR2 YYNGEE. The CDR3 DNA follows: TGTGCCAGCAGCGTAGGCGGCGGGATTTTAATTGCAGATACGCAGTATTTT. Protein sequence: CASSVGGGILIADTQYF.

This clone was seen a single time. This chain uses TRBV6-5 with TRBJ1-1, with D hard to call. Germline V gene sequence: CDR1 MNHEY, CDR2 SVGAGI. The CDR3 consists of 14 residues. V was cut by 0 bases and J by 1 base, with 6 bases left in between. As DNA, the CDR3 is TGTGCCAGCAGTTACTCGATGAGGAACACTGAAGCTTTCTTT. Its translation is CASSYSMRNTEAFF.

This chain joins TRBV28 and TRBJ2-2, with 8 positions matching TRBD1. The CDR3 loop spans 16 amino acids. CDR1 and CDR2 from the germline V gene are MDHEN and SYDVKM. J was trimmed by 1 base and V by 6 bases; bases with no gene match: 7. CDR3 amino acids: CASSTSGTGNTGELFF. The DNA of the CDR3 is TGTGCCAGCAGCACTTCCGGGACAGGGAACACCGGGGAGCTGTTTTTT.

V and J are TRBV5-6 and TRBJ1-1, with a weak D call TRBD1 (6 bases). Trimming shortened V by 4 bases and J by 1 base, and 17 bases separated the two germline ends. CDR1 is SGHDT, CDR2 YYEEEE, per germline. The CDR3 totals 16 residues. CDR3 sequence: CASSPLGAGANTEAFF. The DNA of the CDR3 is TGTGCCAGCAGCCCGCTGGGCGCGGGGGCGAACACTGAAGCTTTCTTT.

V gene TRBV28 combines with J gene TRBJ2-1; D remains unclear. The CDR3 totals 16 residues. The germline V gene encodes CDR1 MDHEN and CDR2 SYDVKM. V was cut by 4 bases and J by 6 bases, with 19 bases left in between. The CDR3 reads CASSSRPGKPINEQFF. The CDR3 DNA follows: TGTGCCAGCAGTTCACGACCAGGAAAGCCGATCAATGAGCAGTTCTTC.

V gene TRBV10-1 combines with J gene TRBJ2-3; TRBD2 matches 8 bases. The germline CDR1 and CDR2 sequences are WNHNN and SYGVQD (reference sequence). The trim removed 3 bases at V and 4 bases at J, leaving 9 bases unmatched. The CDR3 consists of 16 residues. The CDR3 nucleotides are TGCGCCAGCAGTGAAAGTGGACTAGCCCTTTCAGATACGCAGTATTTT. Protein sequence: CASSESGLALSDTQYF.

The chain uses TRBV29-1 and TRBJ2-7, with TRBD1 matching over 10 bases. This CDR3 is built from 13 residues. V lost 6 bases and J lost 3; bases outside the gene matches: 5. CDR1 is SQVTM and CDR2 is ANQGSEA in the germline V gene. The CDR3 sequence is CSVTGTGVYEQYF. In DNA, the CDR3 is TGCAGCGTGACCGGGACAGGGGTCTACGAGCAGTACTTC.

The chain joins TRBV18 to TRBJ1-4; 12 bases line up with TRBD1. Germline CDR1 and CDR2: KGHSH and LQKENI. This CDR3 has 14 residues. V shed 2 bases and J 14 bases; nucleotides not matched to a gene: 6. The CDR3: CASSPGTGGAHLFF. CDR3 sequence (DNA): TGTGCCAGCTCACCAGGGACAGGGGGCGCGCATCTGTTTTTT.

CDR3 nucleotides: TGTGCCAGCAGTCTGACCGGGACTAGCTTCTACGAGCAGTACTTC. The encoded protein is CASSLTGTSFYEQYF. The chain is built from TRBV6-5 and TRBJ2-7, with 9 bases identical to TRBD2. J was trimmed by 3 bases and V by 5 bases; bases with no gene match: 8. CDR1 is MNHEY and CDR2 is SVGAGI in the germline V gene. The CDR3 totals 15 residues.

CDR3 residues: CASRTQGGSNQPQHF. As DNA, the CDR3 is TGTGCCAGTAGAACTCAGGGGGGCAGCAATCAGCCCCAGCATTTT. The gene calls are TRBV19 and TRBJ1-5, with 7 bases fitting TRBD1. In germline, CDR1 is LNHDA, CDR2 SQIVND (reference sequence). Trimming cost V 6 bases and J 1 base; bases outside gene matches: 6. This CDR3 spans 15 amino acids.

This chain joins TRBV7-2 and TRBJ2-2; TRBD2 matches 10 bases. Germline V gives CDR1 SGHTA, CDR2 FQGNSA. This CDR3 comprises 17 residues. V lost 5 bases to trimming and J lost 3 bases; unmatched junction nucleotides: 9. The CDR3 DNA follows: TGTGCCAGCAGCCCCGGGGGGCTAGCGGGGGACACCGGGGAGCTGTTTTTT. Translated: CASSPGGLAGDTGELFF.

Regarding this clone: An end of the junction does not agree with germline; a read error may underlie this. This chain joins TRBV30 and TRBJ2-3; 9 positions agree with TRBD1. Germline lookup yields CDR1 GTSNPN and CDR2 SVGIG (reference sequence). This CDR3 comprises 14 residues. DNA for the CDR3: TGTGCCTGGAGTACAGGGGGCAGCAAAGATACGCAGTATTTT. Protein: CAWSTGGSKDTQYF.

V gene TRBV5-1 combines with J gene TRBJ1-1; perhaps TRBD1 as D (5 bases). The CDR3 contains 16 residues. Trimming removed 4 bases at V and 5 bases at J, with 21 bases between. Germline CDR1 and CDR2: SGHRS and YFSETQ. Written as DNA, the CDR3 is TGCGCCAGCAGCAGGGGCGGGACCGAAGCGCGTACTGAAGCTTTCTTT. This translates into CASSRGGTEARTEAFF.

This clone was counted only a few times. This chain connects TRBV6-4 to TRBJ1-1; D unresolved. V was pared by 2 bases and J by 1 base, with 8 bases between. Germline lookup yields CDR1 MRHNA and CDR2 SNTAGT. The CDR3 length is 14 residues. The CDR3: CASSDGNGNTEAFF. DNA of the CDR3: TGTGCCAGCAGTGACGGTAACGGGAACACTGAAGCTTTCTTT.

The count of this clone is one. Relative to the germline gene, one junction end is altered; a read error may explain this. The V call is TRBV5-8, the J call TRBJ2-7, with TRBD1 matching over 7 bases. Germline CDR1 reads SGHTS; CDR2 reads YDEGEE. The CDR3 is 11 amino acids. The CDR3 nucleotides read TGTGCCAGCAGCCCGGTGGGGACAGCCTTGTTC. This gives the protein CASSPVGTALF. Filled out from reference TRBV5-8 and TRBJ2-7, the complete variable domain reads EAGVTQSPTHLIKTRGQQATLRCSPISGHTSVYWYQQALGLGLQFLLWYDEGEERNRGNFPPRFSGRQFPNYSSELNVNALELEDSALYLCASSPVGTALFGPGTRLTVT.

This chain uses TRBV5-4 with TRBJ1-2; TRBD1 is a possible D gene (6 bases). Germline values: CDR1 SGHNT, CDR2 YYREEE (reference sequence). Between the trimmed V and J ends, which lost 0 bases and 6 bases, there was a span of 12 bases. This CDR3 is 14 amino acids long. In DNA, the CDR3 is TGTGCCAGCAGCTTGGAGGGGGGGATCGATGGCTACACCTTC. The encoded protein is CASSLEGGIDGYTF.

CDR3 region: CASSYSTSGSHEQYF. CDR3 in DNA: TGTGCCAGCAGTTACTCCACTAGCGGGAGCCACGAGCAGTACTTC. V gene TRBV6-5 combines with J gene TRBJ2-7, with 11 bases aligning to TRBD2. V trimming: 0 bases; J trimming: 5 bases; junction bases outside the gene matches: 3. This CDR3 is built from 15 residues. Per germline, CDR1 MNHEY and CDR2 SVGAGI.

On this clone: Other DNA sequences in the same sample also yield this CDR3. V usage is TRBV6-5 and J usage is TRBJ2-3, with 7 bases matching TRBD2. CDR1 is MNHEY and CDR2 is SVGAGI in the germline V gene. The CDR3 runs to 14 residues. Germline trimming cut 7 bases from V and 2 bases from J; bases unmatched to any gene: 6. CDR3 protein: CASTDGGTTDTQYF. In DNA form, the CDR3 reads TGTGCCAGCACCGACGGGGGGACCACAGATACGCAGTATTTT.

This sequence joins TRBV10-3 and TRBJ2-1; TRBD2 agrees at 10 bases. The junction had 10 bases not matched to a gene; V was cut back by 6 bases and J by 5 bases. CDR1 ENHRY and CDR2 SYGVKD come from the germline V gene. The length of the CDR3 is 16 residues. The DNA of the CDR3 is TGTGCCATCAGGGAACATAGCGGGAGGTCCAACAATGAGCAGTTCTTC. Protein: CAIREHSGRSNNEQFF.

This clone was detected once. The CDR3 nucleotides are TGTGCCACCGAGGGCAGGACTAATGAAAAACTGTTTTTT. This gives the protein CATEGRTNEKLFF. This chain uses TRBV2 with TRBJ1-4; no firm D call. Germline CDR1 is SNHLY and CDR2 is FYNNEI. Trimming shortened V by 10 bases and J by 2 bases, and 11 bases separated the two germline ends. The CDR3 extends over 13 amino acids.

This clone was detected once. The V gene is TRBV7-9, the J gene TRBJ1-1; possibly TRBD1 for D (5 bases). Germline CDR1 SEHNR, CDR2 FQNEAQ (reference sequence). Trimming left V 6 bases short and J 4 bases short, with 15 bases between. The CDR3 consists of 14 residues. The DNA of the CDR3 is TGTGCCAGCAGAAAGGAGACAGCCGGCACTGAAGCTTTCTTT. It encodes CASRKETAGTEAFF.

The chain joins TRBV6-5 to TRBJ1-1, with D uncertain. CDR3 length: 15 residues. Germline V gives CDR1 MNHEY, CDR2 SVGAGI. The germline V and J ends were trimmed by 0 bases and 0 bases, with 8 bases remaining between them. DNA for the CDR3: TGTGCCAGCAGTTACTCACAGTTCATGAACACTGAAGCTTTCTTT. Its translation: CASSYSQFMNTEAFF.

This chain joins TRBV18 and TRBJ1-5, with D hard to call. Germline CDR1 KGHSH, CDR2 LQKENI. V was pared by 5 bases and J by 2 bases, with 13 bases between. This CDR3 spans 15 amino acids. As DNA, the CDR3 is TGTGCCAGCTCAGGAGGGCCAGGCGGCAATCAGCCCCAGCATTTT. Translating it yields CASSGGPGGNQPQHF.

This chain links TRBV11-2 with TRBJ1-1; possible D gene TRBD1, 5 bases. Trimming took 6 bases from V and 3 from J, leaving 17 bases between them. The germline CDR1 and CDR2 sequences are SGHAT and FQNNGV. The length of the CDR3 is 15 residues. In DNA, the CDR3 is TGTGCCAGCAGTCCGCCCAGGGTCAAGGACACTGAAGCTTTCTTT. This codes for CASSPPRVKDTEAFF. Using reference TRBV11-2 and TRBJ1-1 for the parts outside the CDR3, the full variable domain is EAGVAQSPRYKIIEKRQSVAFWCNPISGHATLYWYQQILGQGPKLLIQFQNNGVVDDSQLPKDRFSAERLKGVDSTLKIQPAKLEDSAVYLCASSPPRVKDTEAFFGQGTRLTVV.

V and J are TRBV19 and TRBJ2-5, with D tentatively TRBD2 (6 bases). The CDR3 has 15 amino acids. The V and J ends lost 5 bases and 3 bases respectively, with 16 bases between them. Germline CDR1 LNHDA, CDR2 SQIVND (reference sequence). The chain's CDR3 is CASSASTAGKETQYF. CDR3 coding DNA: TGTGCCAGTAGTGCTTCGACCGCGGGGAAAGAGACCCAGTACTTC.

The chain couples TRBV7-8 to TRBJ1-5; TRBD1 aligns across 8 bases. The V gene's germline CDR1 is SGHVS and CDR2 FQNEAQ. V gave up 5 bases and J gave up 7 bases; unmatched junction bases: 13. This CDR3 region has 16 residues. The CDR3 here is CASSKTTGGFVQPQHF. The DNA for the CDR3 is TGTGCCAGCAGCAAGACTACAGGGGGATTTGTCCAGCCCCAGCATTTT.

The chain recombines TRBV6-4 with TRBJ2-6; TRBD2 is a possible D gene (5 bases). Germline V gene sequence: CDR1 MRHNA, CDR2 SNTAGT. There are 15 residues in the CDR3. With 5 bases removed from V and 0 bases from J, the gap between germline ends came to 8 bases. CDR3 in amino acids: CASSPTSSGANVLTF. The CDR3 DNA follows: TGTGCCAGCAGTCCCACTAGCTCTGGGGCCAACGTCCTGACTTTC.

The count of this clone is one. CDR3 DNA: TGTGCCAGTAGTAAAATGACTGGGGCCCACGAGCAGTACTTC. Translated: CASSKMTGAHEQYF. The V gene is TRBV19, the J gene TRBJ2-7; maybe TRBD1 (5 bases). Trimming stripped 4 bases from V and 5 bases from J, with 15 bases between. The germline gives CDR1 LNHDA, CDR2 SQIVND (reference sequence). This CDR3 is built from 14 residues. The entire variable domain, with the rest obtained from reference TRBV19 and TRBJ2-7, is as follows: DGGITQSPKYLFRKEGQNVTLSCEQNLNHDAMYWYRQDPGQGLRLIYYSQIVNDFQKGDIAEGYSVSREKKESFPLTVTSAQKNPTAFYLCASSKMTGAHEQYFGPGTRLTVT.

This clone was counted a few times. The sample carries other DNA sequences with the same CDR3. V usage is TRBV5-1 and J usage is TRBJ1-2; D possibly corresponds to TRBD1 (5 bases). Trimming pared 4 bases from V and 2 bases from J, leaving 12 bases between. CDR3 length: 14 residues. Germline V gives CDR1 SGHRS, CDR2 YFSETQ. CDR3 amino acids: CASSREGQNYGYTF. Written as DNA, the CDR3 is TGCGCCAGCAGCCGGGAGGGGCAGAACTATGGCTACACCTTC. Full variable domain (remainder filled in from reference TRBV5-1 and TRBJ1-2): KAGVTQTPRYLIKTRGQQVTLSCSPISGHRSVSWYQQTPGQGLQFLFEYFSETQRNKGNFPGRFSGRQFSNSRSEMNVSTLELGDSALYLCASSREGQNYGYTFGSGTRLTVV.

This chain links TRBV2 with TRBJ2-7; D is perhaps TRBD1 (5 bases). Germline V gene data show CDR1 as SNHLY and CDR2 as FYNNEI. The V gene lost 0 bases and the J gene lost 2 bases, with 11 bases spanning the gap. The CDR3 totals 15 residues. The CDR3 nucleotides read TGTGCCAGCAGTGAAGCCCAGGGCGCTACCTACGAGCAGTACTTC. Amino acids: CASSEAQGATYEQYF. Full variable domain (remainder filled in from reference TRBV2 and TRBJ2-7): EPEVTQTPSHQVTQMGQEVILRCVPISNHLYFYWYRQILGQKVEFLVSFYNNEISEKSEIFDDQFSVERPDGSNFTLKIRSTKLEDSAMYFCASSEAQGATYEQYFGPGTRLTVT.